A single sample gave rise to the 27 T cell receptor beta chains below, sequenced in a study of blood T cell repertoires in COVID-19. Here immunoSEQ multiplex PCR was the method, and the copy in TCRdb shows in-frame clones only, minus some. Of around 140,000 clones listed, 85% to 90% are singletons. What was sequenced was peripheral blood. The receptors derive from a man in his late teens or twenties with COVID-19, enrolled during active disease.

The chain has TRBV30 and TRBJ2-7, with D perhaps TRBD1 (5 bases). V lost 0 bases and J 7 bases, leaving 10 bases between the germline ends. This CDR3 contains 12 residues. Germline V gives CDR1 GTSNPN, CDR2 SVGIG (reference sequence). The CDR3 protein is CAWSVVGVEQYF. For the CDR3, the DNA is TGTGCCTGGAGTGTGGTAGGGGTAGAGCAGTACTTC.

This rearrangement joins TRBV4-3 to TRBJ2-1, with 9 bases fitting TRBD2. V dropped 2 bases and J dropped 0; count of bases not matched to a gene: 2. The CDR3 length is 16 residues. Per the germline V gene, CDR1 is LGHNA and CDR2 is YSLEER. The DNA of the CDR3 is TGCGCCAGCAGCCAATATAGCGGGAGCTCCTACAATGAGCAGTTCTTC. It yields the protein CASSQYSGSSYNEQFF.

This rearrangement joins TRBV15 to TRBJ1-6; D is unclear. CDR1 LNHNV and CDR2 YYDKDF come from the germline V gene (reference sequence). Trimming took 5 bases from V and 0 from J, leaving 8 bases between them. The CDR3 length is 15 residues. CDR3 nucleotide sequence: TGTGCCACCAGCCCAAGGAGCTCCTATAATTCACCCCTCCACTTT. Translated: CATSPRSSYNSPLHF.

The genes are TRBV11-2 and TRBJ2-3; D may be TRBD2 (6 bases). Germline CDR1 is SGHAT and CDR2 is FQNNGV. Trimming left V 6 bases short and J 3 bases short, with 19 bases between. CDR3 length equals 16 residues. CDR3 in amino acids: CASRVPGLLLTDTQYF. The CDR3 nucleotides read TGTGCCAGCAGAGTACCGGGACTCCTGCTTACAGATACGCAGTATTTT. Looking up the rest from reference TRBV11-2 and TRBJ2-3 gives the full variable domain: EAGVAQSPRYKIIEKRQSVAFWCNPISGHATLYWYQQILGQGPKLLIQFQNNGVVDDSQLPKDRFSAERLKGVDSTLKIQPAKLEDSAVYLCASRVPGLLLTDTQYFGPGTRLTVL.

The chain is built from TRBV6-2 or TRBV6-3 and TRBJ1-1; D not certain. Trimming removed 4 bases from V and 4 bases from J, with 16 bases in between. From germline, CDR1 is MNHEY and CDR2 SVGEGT. CDR3 length: 15 amino acids. The CDR3 spells CASSLLDFLGTEAFF. In DNA form, the CDR3 reads TGTGCCAGCAGTTTACTCGATTTTCTCGGCACTGAAGCTTTCTTT.

This sequence joins TRBV19 and TRBJ1-1; 8 bases align to TRBD1. Germline loops: CDR1 LNHDA, CDR2 SQIVND (reference sequence). The CDR3 has 13 residues. Germline trimming cut 3 bases from V and 8 bases from J; bases unmatched to any gene: 5. The CDR3 coding sequence is TGTGCCAGTAGTATGGGACAGGCGATCGAAGCTTTCTTT. Its protein is CASSMGQAIEAFF.

The genes are TRBV7-2 and TRBJ1-5; D perhaps matches TRBD1 (6 bases). This CDR3 contains 14 residues. V was clipped by 1 base and J by 6 bases, with 10 bases between them. Germline CDR1 reads SGHTA; CDR2 reads FQGNSA. In DNA form, the CDR3 reads TGTGCCAGCAGCTTAGTGGGGGCTGGTCAGCCCCAGCATTTT. Amino acids: CASSLVGAGQPQHF.

The rearrangement joins TRBV9 to TRBJ1-2; TRBD1 is a possible D gene (6 bases). The CDR3 is made up of 16 amino acids. Germline V gives CDR1 SGDLS, CDR2 YYNGEE. V was shortened by 0 bases and J by 1 base, with 13 bases between the two germline ends. CDR3 in amino acids: CASSVATGRGNYGYTF. DNA of the CDR3: TGTGCCAGCAGCGTAGCTACGGGCAGGGGTAACTATGGCTACACCTTC. The full variable domain, with the rest looked up from reference TRBV9 and TRBJ1-2, is DSGVTQTPKHLITATGQRVTLRCSPRSGDLSVYWYQQSLDQGLQFLIQYYNGEERAKGNILERFSAQQFPDLHSELNLSSLELGDSALYFCASSVATGRGNYGYTFGSGTRLTVV.

This clone was picked up one time. The rearrangement links TRBV28 to TRBJ1-4; D is perhaps TRBD1 (6 bases). The CDR3 is 14 residues long. Trimming cost V 6 bases and J 8 bases, with 16 bases left between them. Germline V gene sequence: CDR1 MDHEN, CDR2 SYDVKM. The CDR3 DNA reads as TGTGCCAGCAGCCCCGGGGGGGCGGGAGAAAAACTGTTTTTT. As protein: CASSPGGAGEKLFF. Variable domain in full (rest from reference TRBV28 and TRBJ1-4): DVKVTQSSRYLVKRTGEKVFLECVQDMDHENMFWYRQDPGLGLRLIYFSYDVKMKEKGDIPEGYSVSREKKERFSLILESASTNQTSMYLCASSPGGAGEKLFFGSGTQLSVL.

The gene calls are TRBV6-1 and TRBJ2-1, with D possibly being TRBD2 (6 bases). This CDR3 region has 16 residues. Germline V gene sequence: CDR1 MNHNS, CDR2 SASEGT. Deletions cut 3 bases from V and 4 bases from J, with 16 bases between. This CDR3 reads CASSEVSLAPYNEQFF. The CDR3 region has the DNA TGTGCCAGCAGTGAGGTTTCACTAGCCCCTTACAATGAGCAGTTCTTC.

This clone turned up a few times. This chain uses TRBV6-5 with TRBJ2-5; weak D call: TRBD1 (6 bases). V was cut by 2 bases and J by 5 bases, with 15 bases left in between. Germline V gene lookup returns CDR1 MNHEY and CDR2 SVGAGI. The CDR3 length is 15 residues. CDR3 sequence: CASSYGSGDSETQYF. For the CDR3, the DNA is TGTGCCAGCAGTTACGGGTCAGGGGATTCGGAGACCCAGTACTTC.

For this clone: Relative to the germline gene, one junction end is altered; a read error may explain this. The chain combines TRBV6-1 with TRBJ1-4, with D tentatively TRBD1 (5 bases). CDR1 and CDR2 from the germline V gene are MNHNS and SASEGT. The CDR3 is 14 residues long. Here the CDR3 reads CASSDRRGDEKLLF. In DNA, the CDR3 is TGTGCCAGCAGTGACCGACGGGGGGATGAAAAACTGCTTTTT.

V gene TRBV5-5 combines with J gene TRBJ1-2; D is unresolved. V was shortened by 0 bases and J by 4 bases, with 7 bases between the two germline ends. CDR3 length: 13 residues. Germline CDR1 and CDR2: SGHKS and YYEKEE (reference sequence). CDR3 in DNA: TGTGCCAGCAGCTTGGCGGCAGGCTATGGCTACACCTTC. Amino acids: CASSLAAGYGYTF. The whole variable domain, filled in from reference TRBV5-5 and TRBJ1-2, reads DAGVTQSPTHLIKTRGQQVTLRCSPISGHKSVSWYQQVLGQGPQFIFQYYEKEERGRGNFPDRFSARQFPNYSSELNVNALLLGDSALYLCASSLAAGYGYTFGSGTRLTVV.

V usage is TRBV5-8 and J usage is TRBJ2-5; TRBD2 might be the D (5 bases). The germline gives CDR1 SGHTS, CDR2 YDEGEE. CDR3 length equals 15 residues. V shed 0 bases and J shed 2 bases, with 11 bases lying between them. CDR3 protein: CASSLASGPQETQYF. The CDR3, as DNA: TGTGCCAGCAGCTTGGCCAGCGGTCCTCAAGAGACCCAGTACTTC.

The chain uses TRBV29-1 and TRBJ2-1; TRBD1 matches at 10 bases. V lost 3 bases to trimming and J lost 6 bases; unmatched junction nucleotides: 5. The CDR3 is 14 residues long. The germline V gene has CDR1 SQVTM and CDR2 ANQGSEA. The CDR3 reads CSVDTGDRGNEQFF. The CDR3 DNA reads TGCAGCGTTGACACAGGGGACAGGGGCAATGAGCAGTTCTTC.

The V and J genes are TRBV28 and TRBJ2-2, with 10 bases aligning to TRBD2. Germline V gene lookup returns CDR1 MDHEN and CDR2 SYDVKM. V shed 5 bases, J shed 0 bases, and the junction held 3 bases outside the gene matches. The CDR3 sequence is 16 residues long. Here the CDR3 reads CASSQLAGTNTGELFF. DNA for the CDR3: TGTGCCAGCAGTCAACTAGCGGGGACGAACACCGGGGAGCTGTTTTTT. Supplemented by reference TRBV28 and TRBJ2-2, the full variable domain reads DVKVTQSSRYLVKRTGEKVFLECVQDMDHENMFWYRQDPGLGLRLIYFSYDVKMKEKGDIPEGYSVSREKKERFSLILESASTNQTSMYLCASSQLAGTNTGELFFGEGSRLTVL.

This clone was detected only a few times. V usage is TRBV28 and J usage is TRBJ1-5; 7 nucleotides align to TRBD1. The V gene's germline CDR1 is MDHEN and CDR2 SYDVKM. CDR3 length: 14 amino acids. V dropped 6 bases and J dropped 5; count of bases not matched to a gene: 7. The CDR3 coding sequence is TGTGCCAGCAGCCTGGGACAGAGTCATCAGCCCCAGCATTTT. Translated: CASSLGQSHQPQHF.

The chain couples TRBV14 to TRBJ2-5; 9 positions match TRBD2. The ends lost 1 base at V and 5 bases at J; junction bases unmatched: 8. The CDR3 contains 16 residues. The germline V gene encodes CDR1 SGHDN and CDR2 FVKESK. CDR3 loop: CASSQGGGRARETQYF. CDR3 coding DNA: TGTGCCAGCAGCCAAGGCGGCGGGAGGGCTCGGGAGACCCAGTACTTC.

The gene calls are TRBV11-2 and TRBJ1-1; D is unclear. This CDR3 has 13 amino acids. Trimming pared 2 bases from V and 7 bases from J, leaving 11 bases between. Per germline, CDR1 SGHAT and CDR2 FQNNGV. The DNA for the CDR3 is TGTGCCAGCAGCTTAAATCGGCGGCATGAAGCTTTCTTT. Translated: CASSLNRRHEAFF.

A remark on this clone: Relative to the germline gene, one junction end is altered; a read error may explain this. The gene calls are TRBV9 and TRBJ1-4; tentative D call: TRBD1 (6 bases). Germline values: CDR1 SGDLS, CDR2 YYNGEE. The CDR3 is 15 amino acids. For the CDR3, the DNA is TGTGCCAGCAGCCCCACCGGACAGCTTAATGAAAAACTGCTTTTT. Translating it yields CASSPTGQLNEKLLF.

On this clone: At one end, the junction sequence differs from germline, possibly due to a read error. This rearrangement joins TRBV12-3 or TRBV12-4 to TRBJ1-2, with a weak D call TRBD1 (5 bases). The CDR3 sequence is 11 residues long. CDR3 in DNA: TGTGCCAGCAGTTTACAGGGCCGGAGAGTCTTC. Amino acids: CASSLQGRRVF.

Concerning this clone itself: The germline gene is not matched at one end of the junction; a read error may be the cause. This chain connects TRBV7-7 to TRBJ1-1; D unclear. The CDR3 loop spans 13 amino acids. Germline V CDR1 and CDR2: SSHAT, FNYEAQ (reference sequence). Here the CDR3 DNA reads TGTGCTAGCAGCTTAGCGCGCGGAACTGAAGCTTTCTTT. Its translation is CASSLARGTEAFF.

The chain joins TRBV7-9 to TRBJ2-5, with D tentatively TRBD1 (5 bases). The CDR3 has 13 residues. Per germline, CDR1 SEHNR and CDR2 FQNEAQ (reference sequence). The V end lost 5 bases, the J end lost 4 bases, and 11 bases lay between the germline ends. CDR3 sequence (DNA): TGTGCCAGCAGCCCCGGTGGGGCAGAGACCCAGTACTTC. Protein sequence: CASSPGGAETQYF. Complete variable domain (other parts from reference TRBV7-9 and TRBJ2-5): DTGVSQNPRHKITKRGQNVTFRCDPISEHNRLYWYRQTLGQGPEFLTYFQNEAQLEKSRLLSDRFSAERPKGSFSTLEIQRTEQGDSAMYLCASSPGGAETQYFGPGTRLLVL.

V and J are TRBV7-9 and TRBJ2-4; possibly TRBD1 for D (5 bases). With 0 bases removed from V and 0 bases from J, the gap between germline ends came to 15 bases. The germline V gene has CDR1 SEHNR and CDR2 FQNEAQ (reference sequence). CDR3 size: 18 residues. The CDR3 DNA reads as TGTGCCAGCAGCTTAGCGCGCTTGCAGGGAATAGCCAAAAACATTCAGTACTTC. Amino acids: CASSLARLQGIAKNIQYF.

V usage is TRBV28 and J usage is TRBJ1-4, with TRBD1 identical over 7 bases. V trimming: 5 bases; J trimming: 7 bases; junction bases outside the gene matches: 13. The CDR3 loop spans 16 amino acids. The V gene's germline CDR1 is MDHEN and CDR2 SYDVKM. DNA of the CDR3: TGTGCCAGCAGTCTTCCTTCCGACAGGGAGTCTGAAAAACTGTTTTTT. This codes for CASSLPSDRESEKLFF.

The genes are TRBV4-3 and TRBJ2-7, with 9 positions matching TRBD1. The length of the CDR3 is 16 residues. The germline gives CDR1 LGHNA, CDR2 YSLEER. After removal of 0 bases from V and 4 bases from J, the junction contained 7 bases not matched to a gene. In DNA, the CDR3 is TGCGCCAGCAGCCAAGATGGGGGACAGGGAAGGTACGAGCAGTACTTC. Its protein is CASSQDGGQGRYEQYF.

The chain has TRBV9 and TRBJ2-1, with a tentative D call TRBD2 (5 bases). V lost 4 bases to trimming and J lost 3 bases, with 11 bases between them. The CDR3 contains 14 residues. The germline V gene encodes CDR1 SGDLS and CDR2 YYNGEE. The CDR3 here is CASSPWAGYNEQFF. The CDR3 DNA is TGTGCCAGCAGCCCTTGGGCGGGCTACAATGAGCAGTTCTTC.